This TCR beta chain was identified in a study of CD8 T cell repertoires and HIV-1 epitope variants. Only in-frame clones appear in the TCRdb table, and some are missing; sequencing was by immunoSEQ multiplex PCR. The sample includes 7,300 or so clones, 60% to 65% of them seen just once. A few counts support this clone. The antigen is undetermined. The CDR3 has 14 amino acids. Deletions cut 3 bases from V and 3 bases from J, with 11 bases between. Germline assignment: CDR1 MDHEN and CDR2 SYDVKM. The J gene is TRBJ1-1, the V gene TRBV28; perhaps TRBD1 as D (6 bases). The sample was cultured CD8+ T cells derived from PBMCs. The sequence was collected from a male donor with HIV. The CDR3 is CASSFGAGDTEAFF. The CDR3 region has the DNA TGTGCCAGCAGTTTTGGGGCAGGGGACACTGAAGCTTTCTTT.